The following is a T cell receptor (beta chain) sequence with its context. The sample originates from a study of shared clonotypes between healthy human individuals. Germline CDR1 is SGHTA and CDR2 is FQGNSA. CDR3 length: 15 residues. Trimming pared 2 bases from V and 4 bases from J, leaving 15 bases between. Data came from immunoSEQ multiplex PCR; TCRdb stores just in-frame clones and leaves some out. The repertoire has 400,000 to 500,000 clones, 79% of them found once; the top ten carry around 12%. Sequenced: PBMCs. The chain carries TRBV7-2 and TRBJ2-7; D is uncertain. This sequence was found in a woman aged 40 to 50 in good health. Some clones in this sample may be carry-over from other donors' samples. The CDR3 DNA reads TGTGCCAGCAGCTTATGGCAGGCCGGTAGGTACGAGCAGTACTTC. It is translated as CASSLWQAGRYEQYF.